The source of this TCR beta chain is a study of lymphopenia after photon versus proton radiotherapy. Per the germline V gene, CDR1 is SGHVS and CDR2 is FNYEAQ. V lost 1 base and J 0 bases, leaving 13 bases between the germline ends. The CDR3 has 17 amino acids. As concerns this clone: Its cognate antigen is unknown.

Libraries were prepared by immunoSEQ multiplex PCR; TCRdb keeps only in-frame clonotypes and omits some of them. The sample lists about 39,000 clones; about 90% were seen once. Regarding the study as a whole: Oligoclonal CD8+ Temra expansion after nadir drove photon patients' diversity drop.

This chain links TRBV7-6 with TRBJ2-1; D not resolved. Sequenced material: peripheral blood, taken from a patient treated with photon-based radiotherapy. The clonotype was recovered from a man aged 55 to 70 with cholangiocarcinoma. CDR3 in DNA: TGTGCCAGCAGCTTAGGCCTTATGGAAAGCTCCTACAATGAGCAGTTCTTC. Its translation: CASSLGLMESSYNEQFF. Supplemented by reference TRBV7-6 and TRBJ2-1, the full variable domain reads GAGVSQSPRYKVTKRGQDVALRCDPISGHVSLYWYRQALGQGPEFLTYFNYEAQQDKSGLPNDRFSAERPEGSISTLTIQRTEQRDSAMYRCASSLGLMESSYNEQFFGPGTRLTVL.